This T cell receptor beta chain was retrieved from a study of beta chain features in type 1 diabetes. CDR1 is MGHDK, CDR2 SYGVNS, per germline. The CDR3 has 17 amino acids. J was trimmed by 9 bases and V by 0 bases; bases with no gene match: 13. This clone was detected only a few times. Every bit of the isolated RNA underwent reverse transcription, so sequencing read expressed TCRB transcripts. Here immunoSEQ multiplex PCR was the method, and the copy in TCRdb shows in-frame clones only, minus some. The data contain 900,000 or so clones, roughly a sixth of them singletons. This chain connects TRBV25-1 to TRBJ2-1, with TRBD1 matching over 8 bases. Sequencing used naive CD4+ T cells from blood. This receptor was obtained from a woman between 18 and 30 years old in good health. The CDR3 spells CASSEYGLWTGQTEQFF. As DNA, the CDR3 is TGTGCCAGCAGTGAATACGGTTTGTGGACAGGGCAGACTGAGCAGTTCTTC.